This TCR beta chain was profiled in a study of cytomegalovirus exposure and HLA in healthy donors. Points from the study as a whole: Listed as cytomegalovirus-associated were roughly 180 TCR beta chains. CMV serostatus was the only recorded immune exposure for donors. Later findings reportedly placed an Asian-associated ancestry cluster below the roughly 670-donor mean for N-insertions.

PCR amplification relied on 60 Vbeta primers (plus 13 Jbeta primers). Sequencing was performed with immunoSEQ multiplex PCR; in TCRdb, only in-frame clones are kept and a portion is missing. This table has approximately 180,000 clones, around four fifths appearing once. A word on this clone: No antigen is known for it.

The TCR was taken from a woman between 55 and 75 years old in good health and CMV-seropositive. Source material: PBMCs.

Written as DNA, the CDR3 is TGCGCCAGCAGCTTGGTTGGCGGGAGTATCTACGAGCAGTACTTC. It translates to CASSLVGGSIYEQYF. The V and J genes are TRBV5-1 and TRBJ2-7; TRBD2 matches 7 bases. The V segment lost 0 bases and the J segment 3 bases; nucleotides outside the gene matches: 6. This CDR3 contains 15 residues. CDR1 is SGHRS and CDR2 is YFSETQ in the germline V gene. Full variable domain (remainder filled in from reference TRBV5-1 and TRBJ2-7): KAGVTQTPRYLIKTRGQQVTLSCSPISGHRSVSWYQQTPGQGLQFLFEYFSETQRNKGNFPGRFSGRQFSNSRSEMNVSTLELGDSALYLCASSLVGGSIYEQYFGPGTRLTVT.